These T cell receptor beta chains were read from a single sample in a study of blood T cell repertoires in COVID-19. This table comes from immunoSEQ multiplex PCR, and its TCRdb copy is limited to in-frame clones, with some not included. The table records 200,000 to 250,000 clones, around 90% of them present only once. Sequencing was performed on peripheral blood. Every receptor here comes from a man aged 60 to 75 who had recovered from COVID-19. CDR3s include the opening cysteine and the closing phenylalanine or tryptophan. D genes are given only for firm matches. The size of a clone is reported for some rows only, either as once, few or many, or as a class for expanded clones.

V,size,length,J,D,CDR3,DNA
TRBV19,.,15,TRBJ1-5,.,CASTKIGGGDQPQHF,TGTGCCAGTACTAAAATCGGGGGAGGGGATCAGCCCCAGCATTTT
TRBV24-1,few,13,TRBJ2-5,.,CATSDPSQGTQYF,TGTGCCACCAGTGATCCGAGTCAGGGGACCCAGTACTTC
TRBV27,.,15,TRBJ2-5,TRBD2,CASSVGLAGVETQYF,TGTGCCAGCAGTGTGGGACTAGCGGGAGTGGAGACCCAGTACTTC
TRBV18,.,13,TRBJ2-1,.,CASSPTRSDEQFF,TGTGCCAGCTCACCCACCAGGTCGGATGAGCAGTTCTTC
TRBV4-2,.,16,TRBJ2-5,TRBD2,CASSLGTSGYQETQYF,TGTGCCAGCAGCCTAGGAACTAGCGGGTACCAAGAGACCCAGTACTTC
TRBV7-9,.,14,TRBJ2-2,.,CASSLRAYTGELFF,TGTGCCAGCAGCTTAAGAGCGTACACCGGGGAGCTGTTTTTT
TRBV7-2,.,15,TRBJ2-7,TRBD2,CASSPGLAGAYEQYF,TGTGCCAGCAGCCCGGGACTAGCGGGAGCCTACGAGCAGTACTTC
TRBV10-2,.,17,TRBJ1-5,TRBD1,CASSESTGQRYGQPQHF,TGCGCCAGCAGTGAGTCGACGGGACAGAGGTATGGTCAGCCCCAGCATTTT
TRBV11-3,.,16,TRBJ2-3,TRBD1,CASSPGQGVTTDTQYF,TGTGCCAGCAGCCCCGGACAGGGGGTGACGACAGATACGCAGTATTTT
TRBV9,.,15,TRBJ2-1,TRBD2,CASSGKREGGVEQFF,TGTGCCAGCAGCGGGAAACGGGAGGGAGGCGTTGAGCAGTTCTTC
TRBV27,.,15,TRBJ1-1,.,CASSLMGGRNTEAFF,TGTGCCAGCAGTTTAATGGGGGGTCGGAACACTGAAGCTTTCTTT